These T cell receptor beta chains were read from a single sample in a study of cytomegalovirus exposure and HLA in healthy donors. This table comes from immunoSEQ multiplex PCR, and its TCRdb copy is limited to in-frame clones, with some not included. The repertoire holds roughly 71,000 clones, with 74% as singletons. The sequencing input was PBMCs. The receptors come from a human donor in good health. Both conserved end residues are part of each CDR3. Clone sizes are given selectively: once, few, many, or a class where the clone is expanded.

TRBJ1-1 NA TRBV5-1 CASSSSTGVNTEAFF
TRBJ2-2 NA TRBV19 CASHRTGGYGELFF
TRBJ2-4 NA TRBV11-2 CASSHPPPSKNIQYF
TRBJ2-1 NA TRBV5-1 CASSQGTGAYNEQFF
TRBJ2-1 NA TRBV10-3 CAITSPSYNEQFF
TRBJ1-4 few TRBV6-6 CASRIRGKLFF
TRBJ1-5 few TRBV4-1 CASSQRAAASNQPQHF
TRBJ2-5 NA TRBV27 CASSSLQGMGETQYF
TRBJ2-7 NA TRBV5-6 CASWGEGTRVAVSNYEQYF
TRBJ2-7 NA TRBV4-2 CASSPMESGQGGEQYF
TRBJ1-4 NA TRBV11-2 CASSYGTVSNEKLFF
TRBJ1-4 NA TRBV28 CASSSPADNEKLFF
TRBJ2-1 NA TRBV6-5 CASSRVAGIEQFF
TRBJ1-3 NA TRBV30 CAWSVQGQGVKSGNTIYF
TRBJ2-3 NA TRBV5-1 CASSFTTDTQYF
TRBJ2-3 NA TRBV5-6 CASSPWSGGITDTQYF
TRBJ2-6 NA TRBV5-1 CASNTGAGVGANVLTF
TRBJ1-4 NA TRBV11-2 CASSLGQGEKLFF
TRBJ2-7 NA TRBV9 CASSVGTSVSDEQYF
TRBJ1-1 NA TRBV18 CASSPGPVPAFF
TRBJ2-7 once TRBV5-1 CASSLDTSGTYEQYF
TRBJ2-5 NA TRBV9 CASSPEVQETQYF
TRBJ2-3 NA TRBV10-1 CASSEEQGSDTQYF
TRBJ2-1 NA TRBV7-9 CATGIQGASYNEQFF
TRBJ2-7 NA TRBV4-1 CASSQDWDRGTYEQYF
TRBJ2-1 few TRBV6-6 CAHGSGRNEQFF
TRBJ2-3 NA TRBV28 CASRRQGPADTQYF
TRBJ2-3 few TRBV5-1 CASSRTGGVDTQYF
TRBJ2-7 NA TRBV30 CAWRTGDSEQYF